The rows below give T cell receptor beta chains drawn from one sample of a study of blood T cell repertoires in COVID-19. The protocol was immunoSEQ multiplex PCR, while the TCRdb copy is restricted to in-frame clones and leaves out a portion. Of approximately 89,000 clones listed, nearly 95% are singletons. Source material: peripheral blood. The source is a human donor with active COVID-19. The donor label of this sample is uncertain. The CDR3 runs from the conserved cysteine through the conserved F or W. A D gene is named only where the DNA matches it firmly. Size tells how often a clone was seen (once, few, many) or the class of an expanded clone, and some rows leave it out.

D	size	V	J	CDR3	DNA
TRBD2	NA	TRBV28	TRBJ2-1	CASSLIGLASNEQFF	TGTGCCAGCAGTTTGATAGGACTAGCTAGTAATGAGCAGTTCTTC
TRBD1	NA	TRBV11-3	TRBJ2-5	CASSSGLGQGGSQYF	TGTGCCAGCAGCTCAGGCCTGGGACAGGGTGGGTCCCAGTACTTC
NA	NA	TRBV29-1	TRBJ2-7	CSVLRGTPYEQYF	TGCAGCGTTTTAAGGGGGACACCCTACGAGCAGTACTTC
NA	NA	TRBV6-5	TRBJ2-7	CASRRDSPYEQYF	TGTGCCAGCAGAAGAGACAGCCCCTACGAGCAGTACTTC
TRBD1	once	TRBV9	TRBJ2-7	CASSEGTVYEQYF	TGTGCCAGCAGCGAGGGGACAGTCTACGAGCAGTACTTC
TRBD2	NA	TRBV27	TRBJ2-1	CASIDGGGGDEQFF	TGTGCCAGCATCGACGGCGGGGGGGGTGATGAGCAGTTCTTC
NA	NA	TRBV3-1/TRBV3-2	TRBJ1-2	CASSRGLNYGYTF	TGTGCCAGCAGCCGCGGACTTAACTATGGCTACACCTTC
NA	NA	TRBV4-3	TRBJ1-1	CASSQYRVLGTEAFF	TGCGCCAGCAGCCAGTACAGGGTCCTTGGCACTGAAGCTTTCTTT
TRBD1	NA	TRBV19	TRBJ1-5	CASRTGGAQPQHF	TGTGCCAGTAGGACAGGGGGCGCACAGCCCCAGCATTTT
NA	NA	TRBV5-1	TRBJ2-3	CASSSGVAADTQYF	TGCGCCAGCAGCTCGGGGGTCGCGGCAGATACGCAGTATTTT
NA	NA	TRBV19	TRBJ1-5	CASRTGGAQPQHF	TGTGCCAGTAGGACGGGAGGAGCTCAGCCCCAGCATTTT
TRBD1	NA	TRBV18	TRBJ1-6	CASSPRQGDNSPLHF	TGTGCCAGCTCACCGAGACAGGGGGATAATTCACCCCTCCACTTT